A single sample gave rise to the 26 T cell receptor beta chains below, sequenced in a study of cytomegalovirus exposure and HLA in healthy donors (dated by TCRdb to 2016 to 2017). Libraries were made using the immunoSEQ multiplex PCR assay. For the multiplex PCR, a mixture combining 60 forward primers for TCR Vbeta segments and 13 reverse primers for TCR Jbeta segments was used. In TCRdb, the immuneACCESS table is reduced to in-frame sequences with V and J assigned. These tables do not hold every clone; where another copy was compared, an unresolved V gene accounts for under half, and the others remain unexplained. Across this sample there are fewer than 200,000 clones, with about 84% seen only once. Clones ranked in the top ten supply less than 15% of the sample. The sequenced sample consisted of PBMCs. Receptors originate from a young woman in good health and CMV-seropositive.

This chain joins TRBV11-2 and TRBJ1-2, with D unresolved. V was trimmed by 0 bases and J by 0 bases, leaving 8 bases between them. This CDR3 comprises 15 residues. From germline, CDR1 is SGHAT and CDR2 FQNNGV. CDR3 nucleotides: TGTGCCAGCAGCTTAGATCGCGGGTCTAACTATGGCTACACCTTC. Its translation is CASSLDRGSNYGYTF.

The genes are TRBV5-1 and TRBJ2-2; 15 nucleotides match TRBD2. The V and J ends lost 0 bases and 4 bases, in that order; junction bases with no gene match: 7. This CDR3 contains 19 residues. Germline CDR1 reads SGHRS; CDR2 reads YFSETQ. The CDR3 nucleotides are TGCGCCAGCAGCTTGGTAGGACTAGCGGGAGGGCCGAGCACCGGGGAGCTGTTTTTT. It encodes CASSLVGLAGGPSTGELFF.

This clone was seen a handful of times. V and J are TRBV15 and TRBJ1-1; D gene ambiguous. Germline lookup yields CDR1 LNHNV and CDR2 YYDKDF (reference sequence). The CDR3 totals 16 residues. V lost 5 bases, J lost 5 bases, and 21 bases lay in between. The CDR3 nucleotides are TGTGCCACCAGCGAGAGCTTTGCGGTTTACCGGACTGAAGCTTTCTTT. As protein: CATSESFAVYRTEAFF.

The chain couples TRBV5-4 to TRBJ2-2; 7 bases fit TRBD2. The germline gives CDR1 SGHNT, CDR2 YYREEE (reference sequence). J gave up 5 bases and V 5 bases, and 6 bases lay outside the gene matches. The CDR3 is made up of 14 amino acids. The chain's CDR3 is CASRRVGGTGELFF. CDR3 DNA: TGTGCCAGCAGGCGAGTCGGGGGGACCGGGGAGCTGTTTTTT.

The CDR3 spells CASSLVGGEGNQPQHF. CDR3 DNA sequence: TGTGCCAGCAGCTTAGTGGGAGGGGAGGGCAATCAGCCCCAGCATTTT. The chain links TRBV11-3 to TRBJ1-5; TRBD1 is a possible D gene (5 bases). The germline V and J ends were trimmed by 1 base and 2 bases, with 12 bases remaining between them. The CDR3 contains 16 residues. The germline V gene has CDR1 SGHNT and CDR2 YENEEA.

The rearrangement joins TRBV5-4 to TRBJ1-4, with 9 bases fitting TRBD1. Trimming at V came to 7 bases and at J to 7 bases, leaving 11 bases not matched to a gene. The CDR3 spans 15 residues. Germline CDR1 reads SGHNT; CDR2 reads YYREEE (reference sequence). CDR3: CASADRQGDTEKLFF. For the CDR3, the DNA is TGTGCCAGCGCGGACAGACAGGGGGATACTGAAAAACTGTTTTTT.

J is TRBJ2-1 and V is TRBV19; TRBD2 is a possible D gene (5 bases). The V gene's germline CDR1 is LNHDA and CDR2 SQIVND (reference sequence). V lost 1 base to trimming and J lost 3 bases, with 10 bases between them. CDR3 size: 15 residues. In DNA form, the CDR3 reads TGTGCCAGTAGTATAGCCCCCGGGATCTACAATGAGCAGTTCTTC. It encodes CASSIAPGIYNEQFF.

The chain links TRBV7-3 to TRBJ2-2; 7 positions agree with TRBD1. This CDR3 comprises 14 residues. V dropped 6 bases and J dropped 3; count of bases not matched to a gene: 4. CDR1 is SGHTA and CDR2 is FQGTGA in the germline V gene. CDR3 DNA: TGTGCCAGCAGTCGAGACAGGGACACCGGGGAGCTGTTTTTT. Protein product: CASSRDRDTGELFF.

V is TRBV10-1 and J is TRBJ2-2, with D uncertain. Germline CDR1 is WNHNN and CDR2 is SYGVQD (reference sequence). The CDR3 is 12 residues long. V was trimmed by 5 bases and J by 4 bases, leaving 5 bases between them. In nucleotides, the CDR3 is TGCGCCAGCAGTAGCTCCACCGGGGAGCTGTTTTTT. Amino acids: CASSSSTGELFF.

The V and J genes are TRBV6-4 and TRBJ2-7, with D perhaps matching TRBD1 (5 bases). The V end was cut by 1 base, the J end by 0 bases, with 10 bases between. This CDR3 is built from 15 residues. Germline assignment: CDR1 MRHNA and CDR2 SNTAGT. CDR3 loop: CASSDCTRVSYEQYF. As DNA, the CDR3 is TGTGCCAGCAGTGACTGCACCAGGGTCTCCTACGAGCAGTACTTC.

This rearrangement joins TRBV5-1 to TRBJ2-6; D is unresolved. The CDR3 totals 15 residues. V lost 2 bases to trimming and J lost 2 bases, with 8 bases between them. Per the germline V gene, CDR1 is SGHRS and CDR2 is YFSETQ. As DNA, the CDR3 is TGCGCCAGCAGCTTCAGTCAGACTGGGGCCAACGTCCTGACTTTC. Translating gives CASSFSQTGANVLTF.

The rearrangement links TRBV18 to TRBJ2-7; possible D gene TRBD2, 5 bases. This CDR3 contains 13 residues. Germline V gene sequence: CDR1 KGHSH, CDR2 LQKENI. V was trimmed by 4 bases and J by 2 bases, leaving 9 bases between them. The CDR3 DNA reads TGTGCCAGCTCACTTTCGGGGACCTACGAGCAGTACTTC. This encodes CASSLSGTYEQYF.

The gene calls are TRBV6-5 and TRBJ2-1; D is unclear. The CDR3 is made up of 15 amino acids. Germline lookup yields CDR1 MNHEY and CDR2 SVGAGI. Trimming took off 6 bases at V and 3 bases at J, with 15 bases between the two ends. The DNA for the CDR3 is TGTGCCAGCAGCCGCCCTAGTCATAGCTACAATGAGCAGTTCTTC. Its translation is CASSRPSHSYNEQFF.

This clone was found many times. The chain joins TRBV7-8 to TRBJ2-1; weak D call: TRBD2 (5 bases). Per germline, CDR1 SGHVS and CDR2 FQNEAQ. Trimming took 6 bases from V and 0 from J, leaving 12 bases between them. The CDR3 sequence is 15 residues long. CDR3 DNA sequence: TGTGCCAGCAGTTCGGAGGCAAGCTCCTACAATGAGCAGTTCTTC. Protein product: CASSSEASSYNEQFF.

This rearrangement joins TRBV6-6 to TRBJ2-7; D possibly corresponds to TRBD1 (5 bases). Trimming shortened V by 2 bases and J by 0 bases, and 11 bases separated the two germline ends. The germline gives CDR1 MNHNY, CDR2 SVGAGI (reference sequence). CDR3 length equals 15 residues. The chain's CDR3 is CASSYGAESSYEQYF. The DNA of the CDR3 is TGTGCCAGCAGTTACGGGGCTGAAAGCTCCTACGAGCAGTACTTC.

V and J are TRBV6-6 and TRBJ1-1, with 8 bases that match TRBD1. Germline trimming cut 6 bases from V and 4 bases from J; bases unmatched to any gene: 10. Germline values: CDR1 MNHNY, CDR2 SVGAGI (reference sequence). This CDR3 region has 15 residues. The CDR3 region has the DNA TGTGCCAGCAGCCCCCAGGGGGCATTGAGCACTGAAGCTTTCTTT. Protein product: CASSPQGALSTEAFF.

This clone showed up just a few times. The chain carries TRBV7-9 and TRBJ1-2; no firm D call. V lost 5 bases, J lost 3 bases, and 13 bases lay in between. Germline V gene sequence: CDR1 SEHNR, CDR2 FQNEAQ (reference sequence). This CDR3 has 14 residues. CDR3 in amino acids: CASSTPEGYYGYTF. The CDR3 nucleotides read TGTGCCAGCAGCACACCTGAGGGCTACTATGGCTACACCTTC.

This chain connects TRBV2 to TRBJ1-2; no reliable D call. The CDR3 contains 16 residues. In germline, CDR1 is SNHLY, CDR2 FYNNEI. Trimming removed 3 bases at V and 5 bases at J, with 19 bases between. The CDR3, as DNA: TGTGCCAGCAGTGAGGGTCCGACCGGGTCCACATATGGCTACACCTTC. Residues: CASSEGPTGSTYGYTF.

CDR3 residues: CASSERESGETQYF. The DNA for the CDR3 is TGTGCCAGCAGTGAACGGGAATCCGGGGAGACCCAGTACTTC. The chain is built from TRBV2 and TRBJ2-5; D may be TRBD2 (5 bases). V lost 2 bases and J 5 bases, leaving 12 bases between the germline ends. Germline V CDR1 and CDR2: SNHLY, FYNNEI. The CDR3 length is 14 residues.

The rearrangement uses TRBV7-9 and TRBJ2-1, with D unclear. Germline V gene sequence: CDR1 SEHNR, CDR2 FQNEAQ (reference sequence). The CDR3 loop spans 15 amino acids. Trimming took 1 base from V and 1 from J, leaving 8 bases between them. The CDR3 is CASSLGQMSYNEQFF. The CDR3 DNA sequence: TGTGCCAGCAGCTTAGGCCAGATGTCCTACAATGAGCAGTTCTTC.

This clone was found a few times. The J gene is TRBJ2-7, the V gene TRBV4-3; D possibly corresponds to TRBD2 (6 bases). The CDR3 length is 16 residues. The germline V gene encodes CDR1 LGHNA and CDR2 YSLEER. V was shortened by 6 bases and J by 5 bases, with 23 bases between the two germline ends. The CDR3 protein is CASSPQAGPPDHEQYF. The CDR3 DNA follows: TGCGCCAGCAGTCCCCAAGCGGGCCCTCCCGACCACGAGCAGTACTTC.

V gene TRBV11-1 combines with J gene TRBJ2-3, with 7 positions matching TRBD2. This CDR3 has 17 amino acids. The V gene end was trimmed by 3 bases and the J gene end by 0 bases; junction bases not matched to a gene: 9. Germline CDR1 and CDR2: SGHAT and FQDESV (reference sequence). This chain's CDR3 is CASSFPASGPSTDTQYF. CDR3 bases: TGTGCCAGCAGCTTCCCCGCTAGCGGCCCCAGCACAGATACGCAGTATTTT. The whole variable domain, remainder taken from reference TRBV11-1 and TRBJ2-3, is EAEVAQSPRYKITEKSQAVAFWCDPISGHATLYWYRQILGQGPELLVQFQDESVVDDSQLPKDRFSAERLKGVDSTLKIQPAELGDSAMYLCASSFPASGPSTDTQYFGPGTRLTVL.

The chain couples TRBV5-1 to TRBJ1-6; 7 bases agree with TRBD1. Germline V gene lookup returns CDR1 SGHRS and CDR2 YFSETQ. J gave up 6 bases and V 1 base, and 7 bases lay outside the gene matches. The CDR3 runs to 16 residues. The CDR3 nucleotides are TGCGCCAGCAGCTTGACAGGGGCGTTCGGTAATTCACCCCTCCACTTT. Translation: CASSLTGAFGNSPLHF.

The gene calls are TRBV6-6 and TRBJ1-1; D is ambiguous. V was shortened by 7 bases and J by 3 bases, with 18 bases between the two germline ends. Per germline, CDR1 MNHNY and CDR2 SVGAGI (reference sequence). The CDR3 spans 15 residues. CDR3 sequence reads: CASKAHETGYTEAFF. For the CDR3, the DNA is TGTGCCAGCAAGGCCCATGAGACGGGATACACTGAAGCTTTCTTT.

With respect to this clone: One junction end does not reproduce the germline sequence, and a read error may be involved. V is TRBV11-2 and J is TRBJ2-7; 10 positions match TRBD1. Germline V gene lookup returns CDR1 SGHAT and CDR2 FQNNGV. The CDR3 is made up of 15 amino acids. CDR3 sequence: CASREGTGASYEQYF. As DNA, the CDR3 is TGTGCTAGCAGGGAAGGGACAGGGGCCTCCTACGAGCAGTACTTC.

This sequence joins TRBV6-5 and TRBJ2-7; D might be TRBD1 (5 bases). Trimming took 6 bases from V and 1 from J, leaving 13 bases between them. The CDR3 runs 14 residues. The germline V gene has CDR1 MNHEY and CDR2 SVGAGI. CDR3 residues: CASRPRVMSYEQYF. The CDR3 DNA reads TGTGCCAGCAGACCCAGGGTAATGTCCTACGAGCAGTACTTC.